This T cell receptor beta chain emerged from a study of control samples from healthy donors and cancer patients. CDR1 LGHNT and CDR2 FRNRAP come from the germline V gene. The trim removed 0 bases at V and 0 bases at J, leaving 13 bases unmatched. The CDR3 totals 19 residues. This table comes from immunoSEQ multiplex PCR, and its TCRdb copy is limited to in-frame clones, with some not included. The sample includes more than 90,000 clones, around 89% of them seen just once. The chain uses TRBV12-5 and TRBJ1-2; TRBD1 matches 7 bases. The source is a man between 25 and 39 years old in good health. Sample: blood. CDR3 DNA: TGTGCTAGTGGTTTGGTATACGGGACAGACCAGTTTTCTAACTATGGCTACACCTTC. Amino acids: CASGLVYGTDQFSNYGYTF.